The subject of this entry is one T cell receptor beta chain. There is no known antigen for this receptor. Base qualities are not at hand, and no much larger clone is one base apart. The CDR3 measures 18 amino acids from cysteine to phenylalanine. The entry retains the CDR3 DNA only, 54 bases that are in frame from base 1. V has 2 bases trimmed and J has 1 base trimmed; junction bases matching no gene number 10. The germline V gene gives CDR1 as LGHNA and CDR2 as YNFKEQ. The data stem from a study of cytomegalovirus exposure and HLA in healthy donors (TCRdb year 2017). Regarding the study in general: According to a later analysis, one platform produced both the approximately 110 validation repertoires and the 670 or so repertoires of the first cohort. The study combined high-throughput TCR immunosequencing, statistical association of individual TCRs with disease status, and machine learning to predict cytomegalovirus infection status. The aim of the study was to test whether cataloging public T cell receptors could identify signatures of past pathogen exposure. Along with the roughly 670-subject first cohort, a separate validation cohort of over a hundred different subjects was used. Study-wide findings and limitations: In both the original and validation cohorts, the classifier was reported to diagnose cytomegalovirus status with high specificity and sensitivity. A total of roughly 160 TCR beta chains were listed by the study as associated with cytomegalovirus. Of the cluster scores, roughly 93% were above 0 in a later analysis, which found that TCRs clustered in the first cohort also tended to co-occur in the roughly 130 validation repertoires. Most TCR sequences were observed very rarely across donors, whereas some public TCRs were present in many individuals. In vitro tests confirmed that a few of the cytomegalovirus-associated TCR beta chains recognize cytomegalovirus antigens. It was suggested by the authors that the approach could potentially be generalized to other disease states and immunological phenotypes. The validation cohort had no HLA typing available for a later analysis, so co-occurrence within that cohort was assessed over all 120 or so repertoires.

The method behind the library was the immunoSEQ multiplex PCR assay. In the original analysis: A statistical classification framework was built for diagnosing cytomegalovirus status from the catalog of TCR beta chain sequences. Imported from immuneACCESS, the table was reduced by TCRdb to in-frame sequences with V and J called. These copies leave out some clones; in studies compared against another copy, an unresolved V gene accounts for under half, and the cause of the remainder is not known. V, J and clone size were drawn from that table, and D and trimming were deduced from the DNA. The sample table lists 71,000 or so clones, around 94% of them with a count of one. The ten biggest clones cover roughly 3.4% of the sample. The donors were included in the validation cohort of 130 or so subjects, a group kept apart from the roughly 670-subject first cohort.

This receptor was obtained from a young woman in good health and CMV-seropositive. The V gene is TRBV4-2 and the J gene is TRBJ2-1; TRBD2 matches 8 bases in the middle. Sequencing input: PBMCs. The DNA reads TGTGCCAGCAGCCAAAATTTGGCGGCGGGAGGATCCTACAATGAGCAGTTCTTC. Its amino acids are CASSQNLAAGGSYNEQFF.